A selection of T cell receptor beta chains follows, all from one sample in a study of breast tumors, draining lymph nodes, adjacent tissues. In TCRdb, the multiplex PCR reads were re-called with MiXCR into one record per CDR3 protein. This sample has nearly 200,000 distinct CDR3 sequences, with over 25% found just once. The sample taken for sequencing was axillary lymph node tissue. The receptors originated from a female donor with breast cancer. Some clones in this sample may be carry-over from other donors' samples. Both conserved end residues are part of each CDR3. The D gene is left open where the match is weak. Clone size appears in some rows only: once, few, many, or a class for an expanded clone.

J: TRBJ1-5; size: few; V: TRBV27; D: NA; CDR3: CASSSRGHNNQPQHF; DNA: TGTGCCAGCAGTTCCCGAGGCCATAATAATCAGCCCCAGCATTTT
J: TRBJ1-2; size: many; V: TRBV10-2; D: NA; CDR3: CASSSTNYGYTF; DNA: TGCGCCAGCAGTTCAACTAACTATGGCTACACCTTC
J: TRBJ1-2; size: many; V: TRBV7-8; D: NA; CDR3: CASSAHRGIYGYTF; DNA: TGTGCCAGCAGCGCTCACCGGGGGATCTATGGCTACACCTTC
J: TRBJ2-5; size: many; V: TRBV6-6; D: NA; CDR3: CASTVNRDQETQYF; DNA: TGTGCCAGCACTGTAAACCGGGACCAAGAGACCCAGTACTTC
J: TRBJ2-5; size: many; V: TRBV11-2; D: NA; CDR3: CASSLVLEVGETQYF; DNA: TGTGCCAGCAGCTTAGTTTTGGAGGTTGGGGAGACCCAGTACTTC
J: TRBJ2-5; size: many; V: TRBV18; D: NA; CDR3: CASSGGRGSQETQYF; DNA: TGTGCCAGCTCCGGGGGCAGGGGGAGTCAAGAGACCCAGTACTTC
J: TRBJ1-3; size: NA; V: TRBV2; D: TRBD1; CDR3: CASSDQGAGPGLFAIYF; DNA: TGTGCCAGCAGTGATCAGGGGGCAGGGCCCGGTTTGTTCGCCATATATTTT
J: TRBJ2-1; size: many; V: TRBV19; D: NA; CDR3: CASSTNPGLSYNEQFF; DNA: TGTGCCAGTAGTACGAATCCGGGACTTTCCTACAATGAGCAGTTCTTC
J: TRBJ2-7; size: many; V: TRBV5-6; D: TRBD1; CDR3: CASSFTGAYEQYF; DNA: TGTGCCAGCAGCTTTACAGGGGCCTACGAGCAGTACTTC
J: TRBJ1-2; size: NA; V: TRBV5-1; D: NA; CDR3: CASSLRGQSGYTF; DNA: TGCGCCAGCAGCTTGAGGGGACAATCCGGCTACACCTTC
J: TRBJ2-3; size: many; V: TRBV5-1; D: TRBD2; CDR3: CASSLLAGAPRNTQYF; DNA: TGCGCCAGCAGCTTATTAGCGGGGGCCCCGAGGAATACGCAGTATTTT
J: TRBJ2-1; size: many; V: TRBV19; D: NA; CDR3: CASTMTGGTYNEQFF; DNA: TGTGCCAGTACCATGACGGGCGGTACCTACAATGAGCAGTTCTTC
J: TRBJ2-7; size: many; V: TRBV5-4; D: NA; CDR3: CASSSPTPYEQYF; DNA: TGTGCCAGCAGCTCACCCACCCCCTACGAGCAGTACTTC
J: TRBJ1-4; size: many; V: TRBV6-5; D: TRBD1; CDR3: CASSRGLATNEKLFF; DNA: TGTGCCAGCAGTAGGGGGCTGGCTACTAATGAAAAACTGTTTTTT
J: TRBJ2-2; size: many; V: TRBV6-5; D: TRBD2; CDR3: CASKLAGTNTGELFF; DNA: TGTGCCAGCAAACTAGCGGGTACGAACACCGGGGAGCTGTTTTTT
J: TRBJ1-5; size: many; V: TRBV28; D: NA; CDR3: CASTDRINQPQHF; DNA: TGTGCCAGCACGGACAGAATAAATCAGCCCCAGCATTTT
J: TRBJ2-2; size: many; V: TRBV5-1; D: NA; CDR3: CASSLTPVNTGELFF; DNA: TGCGCCAGCAGCTTGACCCCGGTAAACACCGGGGAGCTGTTTTTT
J: TRBJ2-5; size: NA; V: TRBV28; D: NA; CDR3: CASSLPRRGPETQYF; DNA: TGTGCCAGCAGTCTACCCAGGCGGGGTCCAGAGACCCAGTACTTC
J: TRBJ2-1; size: NA; V: TRBV11-2; D: TRBD1; CDR3: CASSHGQGAYNEQLF; DNA: TGTGCCAGCAGCCATGGACAGGGGGCTTACAATGAGCAGCTCTTC
J: TRBJ2-2; size: many; V: TRBV19; D: TRBD1; CDR3: CASSKESRDRGRYTGELFF; DNA: TGTGCCAGTAGTAAGGAGTCCCGGGACAGGGGGCGGTACACCGGGGAGCTGTTTTTT
J: TRBJ2-1; size: NA; V: TRBV9; D: TRBD1; CDR3: CASSPRTGGRDEQFF; DNA: TGTGCCAGCAGCCCTAGGACAGGGGGTCGGGATGAGCAGTTCTTC
J: TRBJ2-3; size: many; V: TRBV14; D: NA; CDR3: CASSQRGGTDTQYF; DNA: TGTGCCAGCAGCCAGAGGGGGGGCACAGATACGCAGTATTTT
J: TRBJ2-5; size: many; V: TRBV10-3; D: TRBD1; CDR3: CAISILTGGPETQYF; DNA: TGTGCCATCAGCATTCTCACAGGGGGGCCAGAGACCCAGTACTTC
J: TRBJ1-3; size: NA; V: TRBV10-2; D: NA; CDR3: CASSESRGTIYF; DNA: TGCGCCAGCAGTGAGTCCAGGGGCACCATATATTTT
J: TRBJ2-7; size: NA; V: TRBV18; D: TRBD2; CDR3: CASSPRGATFSYEQYF; DNA: TGTGCCAGCTCGCCGCGGGGGGCTACCTTCTCCTACGAGCAGTACTTC
J: TRBJ1-4; size: NA; V: TRBV9; D: NA; CDR3: CASNGPRAEDNEKLFF; DNA: TGTGCTAGCAACGGCCCTCGGGCGGAGGATAATGAAAAACTGTTTTTT
J: TRBJ2-1; size: NA; V: TRBV2; D: TRBD1; CDR3: CASSRDRDEQFF; DNA: TGTGCCAGCAGTCGGGACAGGGATGAGCAGTTCTTC
J: TRBJ1-2; size: NA; V: TRBV20-1; D: TRBD1; CDR3: CSALLTGGAGGYTF; DNA: TGCAGTGCCCTCCTTACAGGGGGCGCGGGCGGCTACACCTTC
J: TRBJ1-1; size: few; V: TRBV19; D: NA; CDR3: CASSIALENTEAFF; DNA: TGTGCCAGTAGTATCGCTCTCGAGAACACTGAAGCTTTCTTT
J: TRBJ2-1; size: NA; V: TRBV2; D: NA; CDR3: CASSRPGTTGANEQFF; DNA: TGTGCCAGCAGCAGACCCGGGACTACAGGGGCCAATGAGCAGTTCTTC
J: TRBJ2-3; size: many; V: TRBV20-1; D: TRBD2; CDR3: CSARTPWGSGGAVTDTQYF; DNA: TGCAGTGCTAGGACTCCGTGGGGTAGCGGGGGGGCCGTCACAGATACGCAGTATTTT
J: TRBJ1-6; size: NA; V: TRBV19; D: TRBD1; CDR3: CATSVWDSNNSPLHF; DNA: TGTGCCACTTCCGTTTGGGACAGTAATAATTCACCCCTCCACTTT
J: TRBJ2-7; size: few; V: TRBV3-1; D: NA; CDR3: CASSQDRAGREQYF; DNA: TGTGCCAGCAGCCAAGATCGTGCAGGGCGGGAGCAGTACTTC
J: TRBJ1-5; size: NA; V: TRBV18; D: NA; CDR3: CASSHGISNQPQHF; DNA: TGTGCCAGCTCACATGGTATTAGCAATCAGCCCCAGCATTTT
J: TRBJ2-3; size: NA; V: TRBV2; D: TRBD1; CDR3: CASSANTWPGQGRADTQYF; DNA: TGTGCCAGCAGTGCTAATACTTGGCCGGGACAGGGTCGGGCAGATACGCAGTATTTT
J: TRBJ1-6; size: many; V: TRBV24-1; D: NA; CDR3: CATSAGSSYNSPLHF; DNA: TGTGCCACCAGTGCTGGGAGCTCCTATAATTCACCCCTCCACTTT
J: TRBJ1-1; size: NA; V: TRBV5-1; D: TRBD1; CDR3: CASSITGGTEAFF; DNA: TGCGCCAGCAGCATCACAGGGGGCACTGAAGCTTTCTTT
J: TRBJ2-1; size: few; V: TRBV5-4; D: NA; CDR3: CASSSGISGPTGNEQFF; DNA: TGTGCCAGCAGCTCCGGAATTAGCGGCCCGACGGGCAATGAGCAGTTCTTC
J: TRBJ2-3; size: many; V: TRBV29-1; D: NA; CDR3: CSVDQTGTDTQYF; DNA: TGCAGCGTTGATCAGACAGGAACAGATACGCAGTATTTT
J: TRBJ2-5; size: few; V: TRBV6-1; D: NA; CDR3: CASSEMRGPQETQYF; DNA: TGTGCCAGCAGTGAAATGCGGGGGCCTCAAGAGACCCAGTACTTC
J: TRBJ1-2; size: NA; V: TRBV7-8; D: NA; CDR3: CASSLGVGTLGYTF; DNA: TGTGCCAGCAGCTTAGGTGTAGGGACTCTCGGCTACACCTTC
J: TRBJ1-4; size: many; V: TRBV6-1; D: NA; CDR3: CASSEGAAEKLFF; DNA: TGTGCCAGCAGTGAGGGGGCTGCTGAAAAACTGTTTTTT
J: TRBJ1-6; size: few; V: TRBV6-1; D: NA; CDR3: CASSQPGYSSYNSPLHF; DNA: TGTGCCAGCAGCCAACCAGGTTACAGCTCCTATAATTCACCCCTCCACTTT
J: TRBJ1-2; size: many; V: TRBV9; D: TRBD1; CDR3: CASSQSGGAGYGYTF; DNA: TGTGCCAGCAGCCAATCAGGGGGCGCGGGCTATGGCTACACCTTC
J: TRBJ1-2; size: many; V: TRBV7-3; D: NA; CDR3: CASSQEQGTGYTF; DNA: TGTGCCAGCAGTCAAGAACAGGGTACTGGCTACACCTTC
J: TRBJ2-7; size: NA; V: TRBV6-2/TRBV6-3; D: NA; CDR3: CASSYLAGYEQYF; DNA: TGTGCCAGCAGTTATCTTGCTGGCTACGAGCAGTACTTC
J: TRBJ1-2; size: many; V: TRBV4-2; D: NA; CDR3: CASSPEYGQNYGYTF; DNA: TGTGCCAGCAGCCCCGAATATGGGCAGAACTATGGCTACACCTTC
J: TRBJ2-7; size: many; V: TRBV20-1; D: NA; CDR3: CSAKGYDEQYF; DNA: TGCAGTGCTAAAGGATATGACGAGCAGTACTTC
J: TRBJ1-2; size: many; V: TRBV5-1; D: NA; CDR3: CASRTASDYGYTF; DNA: TGCGCCAGCAGGACAGCCTCTGACTATGGCTACACCTTC
J: TRBJ2-4; size: NA; V: TRBV5-5; D: NA; CDR3: CASSEGGENIQYF; DNA: TGTGCCAGCAGTGAAGGGGGAGAAAACATTCAGTACTTC
J: TRBJ1-3; size: many; V: TRBV5-1; D: NA; CDR3: CASSLGFSGNTIYF; DNA: TGCGCCAGCAGCTTGGGGTTCTCTGGAAACACCATATATTTT
J: TRBJ2-3; size: many; V: TRBV3-1; D: NA; CDR3: CASSGGDSTDTQYF; DNA: TGTGCCAGCAGCGGTGGGGATAGCACAGATACGCAGTATTTT
J: TRBJ2-7; size: many; V: TRBV5-4; D: NA; CDR3: CASSLESSRYYEQYF; DNA: TGTGCCAGCAGCTTGGAATCTAGCCGGTACTACGAGCAGTACTTC
J: TRBJ2-3; size: NA; V: TRBV3-1; D: TRBD2; CDR3: CASSQGWGAGAVADTQYF; DNA: TGTGCCAGCAGCCAAGGGTGGGGAGCGGGGGCGGTTGCAGATACGCAGTATTTT
J: TRBJ1-6; size: many; V: TRBV5-1; D: NA; CDR3: CASSLYSRNSPLHF; DNA: TGCGCCAGCAGCTTGTACAGTCGAAATTCACCCCTCCACTTT
J: TRBJ2-3; size: few; V: TRBV3-1; D: TRBD2; CDR3: CASSQRSGTTTDTQYF; DNA: TGTGCCAGCAGCCAAAGATCCGGGACTACCACAGATACGCAGTATTTT